This T cell receptor (beta chain) was identified in a study of shared clonotypes between healthy human individuals. Whole-study context: Donor ages ranged 18 to 49 years: a couple of women, a few men.

CDR3 length: 19 residues. Germline-derived CDR1 and CDR2 are SGHVS and FNYEAQ. Trimming took 5 bases from V and 5 from J; bases not matched to a gene: 17. Profiled with immunoSEQ multiplex PCR; TCRdb holds only in-frame clones, not every one. There are approximately 1.5 million clones in the sample; approximately 98% occur only once, and 0.45% lies in the top ten. Points from the study as a whole: Clonotypes shared by all four sorted-subset donors had higher generation probabilities than non-shared clonotypes. Investigators collected only blood, and repertoires in tissues likely differ.

Turning to this clone: Its antigen is not known.

This TCR derives from a man aged 25 to 40 in good health. Sequencing was done on a sample of naive CD4+ T cells sorted from blood. Subset indicated: CD45RA+ positively selected. This chain links TRBV7-6 with TRBJ2-5, with 13 positions matching TRBD2. The CDR3 protein is CASSLGLAGEISFRETQYF. Here the CDR3 DNA reads TGTGCCAGCAGCCTCGGACTAGCGGGAGAAATATCCTTTCGCGAGACCCAGTACTTC.